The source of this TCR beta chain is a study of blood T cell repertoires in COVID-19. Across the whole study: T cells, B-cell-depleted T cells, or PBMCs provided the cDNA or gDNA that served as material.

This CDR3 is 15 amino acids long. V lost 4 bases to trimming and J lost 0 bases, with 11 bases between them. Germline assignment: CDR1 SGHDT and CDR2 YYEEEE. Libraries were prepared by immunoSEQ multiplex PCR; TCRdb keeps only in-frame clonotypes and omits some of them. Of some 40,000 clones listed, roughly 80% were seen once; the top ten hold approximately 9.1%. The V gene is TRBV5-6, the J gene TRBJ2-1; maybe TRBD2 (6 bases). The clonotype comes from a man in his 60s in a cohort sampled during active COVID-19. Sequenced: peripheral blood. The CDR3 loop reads CASSPDGSSYNEQFF. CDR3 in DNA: TGTGCCAGCAGCCCGGACGGGAGCTCCTACAATGAGCAGTTCTTC.